This is a list of T cell receptor beta chains from one sample in a study of blood T cell repertoires in COVID-19. Clones were read by immunoSEQ multiplex PCR, and TCRdb kept only the in-frame ones, dropping some. The sample has about 210,000 clones; approximately 90% are singletons. The specimen sequenced was peripheral blood. The receptors come from a man aged 30-40 years with acute or convalescent COVID-19. CDR3s include the opening cysteine and the closing phenylalanine or tryptophan. Fields, in order: D gene, clone size, J gene, V gene, CDR3 DNA, CDR3 protein. D genes are given only for firm matches. Clone size is not always given. Where it is, it says once, few, many or a class for expanded clones.

d_gene: NA
abundance: NA
j_gene: TRBJ2-5
v_gene: TRBV7-9
CDR3nt: TGTGCCAGCAGCTCCCTGGAGACCCAGTACTTC
CDR3aa: CASSSLETQYF

d_gene: NA
abundance: NA
j_gene: TRBJ1-5
v_gene: TRBV19
CDR3nt: TGTGCCAGTGGAGAGACAGGCCGAAGGGAGCCCCAGCATTTT
CDR3aa: CASGETGRREPQHF

d_gene: NA
abundance: few
j_gene: TRBJ1-1
v_gene: TRBV28
CDR3nt: TGTGCCAGCAGTTTGGAGGAAGAAGTCGCTGAAGCTTTCTTT
CDR3aa: CASSLEEEVAEAFF

d_gene: TRBD2
abundance: few
j_gene: TRBJ2-7
v_gene: TRBV28
CDR3nt: TGTGCCAGCAGTTTAAGCGGGAGGATCACCTACGAGCAGTACTTC
CDR3aa: CASSLSGRITYEQYF

d_gene: TRBD1
abundance: NA
j_gene: TRBJ1-2
v_gene: TRBV29-1
CDR3nt: TGCAGCGTTGGGGAAGGGACAGGCGTCGGCTACACCTTC
CDR3aa: CSVGEGTGVGYTF

d_gene: NA
abundance: NA
j_gene: TRBJ2-5
v_gene: TRBV11-2
CDR3nt: TGTGCCAGCAGCCAAATCCAGGGGCAAGAGACCCAGTACTTC
CDR3aa: CASSQIQGQETQYF

d_gene: NA
abundance: NA
j_gene: TRBJ2-1
v_gene: TRBV6-5
CDR3nt: TGTGCCAGCCAGGGGAAACGTAACAATGAGCAGTTCTTC
CDR3aa: CASQGKRNNEQFF

d_gene: TRBD2
abundance: NA
j_gene: TRBJ2-3
v_gene: TRBV7-9
CDR3nt: TGTGCCAGCAGCCGTACTAGCGGGAGTCTCCGAGATACGCAGTATTTT
CDR3aa: CASSRTSGSLRDTQYF

d_gene: NA
abundance: NA
j_gene: TRBJ2-2
v_gene: TRBV3-1/TRBV3-2
CDR3nt: TGTGCCAGCAGCCAGAGACAGCCCACCGGGGAGCTGTTTTTT
CDR3aa: CASSQRQPTGELFF

d_gene: TRBD1
abundance: NA
j_gene: TRBJ1-1
v_gene: TRBV7-8
CDR3nt: TGTGCCAGCAGCGTTTTCCGGGACAGCTTCATGAACACTGAAGCTTTCTTT
CDR3aa: CASSVFRDSFMNTEAFF

d_gene: TRBD2
abundance: NA
j_gene: TRBJ2-3
v_gene: TRBV5-1
CDR3nt: TGCGCCAGCAGCTTGGCGGCTAGCGGGGTTACAGATACGCAGTATTTT
CDR3aa: CASSLAASGVTDTQYF

d_gene: TRBD2
abundance: NA
j_gene: TRBJ2-7
v_gene: TRBV5-8
CDR3nt: TGTGCCAGCAGCTTACAGGGGGCAATCGGACTAGCGGGAGCGCCAGTCGAGCAGTACTTC
CDR3aa: CASSLQGAIGLAGAPVEQYF

d_gene: NA
abundance: once
j_gene: TRBJ1-1
v_gene: TRBV5-1
CDR3nt: TGCGCCAGCAGATTGGAGACAAAAGCTTTCTTT
CDR3aa: CASRLETKAFF

d_gene: TRBD2
abundance: NA
j_gene: TRBJ2-7
v_gene: TRBV25-1
CDR3nt: TGTGCCAGCAGTGAGACCCGGACTAGCGGGAGCTCCTACGAGCAGTACTTC
CDR3aa: CASSETRTSGSSYEQYF

d_gene: NA
abundance: NA
j_gene: TRBJ2-2
v_gene: TRBV14
CDR3nt: TGTGCCAGCAGCCAAGACCGGGACAAGTGGGTCACCGGGGAGCTGTTTTTT
CDR3aa: CASSQDRDKWVTGELFF

d_gene: TRBD2
abundance: NA
j_gene: TRBJ2-6
v_gene: TRBV9
CDR3nt: TGTGCCAGCAGCGTATCAGCGGGGGGCCCCTCTGGGGCCAACGTCCTGACTTTC
CDR3aa: CASSVSAGGPSGANVLTF